Below, one T cell receptor beta chain is given with its context. CDR3 size: 13 residues. The germline V gene encodes CDR1 SEHNR and CDR2 FQNEAQ (reference sequence). The V end was cut by 5 bases, the J end by 2 bases, with 10 bases between. Source study methods: Estimation of nucleated cell counts was performed using reference gene primer amplification. Assay used: immunoSEQ multiplex PCR; TCRdb lists only in-frame clones, some missing. Clone size and the V and J calls come from that table; the DNA yielded D and trimming. This sample carries about 77,000 clones, 80% of them seen once, and the ten largest clones take around 4.8%. The record originates from a study of blood T cell repertoires in COVID-19. For the study at large: Acute and convalescent COVID-19 samples came from the United States, Italy and Spain. Sources were T cells, B-cell-depleted T cells, or PBMCs; the material itself was cDNA or gDNA.

The receptor was derived from a woman between 70 and 85 years old with acute or convalescent COVID-19. The chain carries TRBV7-9 and TRBJ2-7; D is unclear. Sequences were obtained from peripheral blood. In DNA form, the CDR3 reads TGTGCCAGCAGCCCCGACTTACCCTACGAGCAGTACTTC. It encodes CASSPDLPYEQYF.